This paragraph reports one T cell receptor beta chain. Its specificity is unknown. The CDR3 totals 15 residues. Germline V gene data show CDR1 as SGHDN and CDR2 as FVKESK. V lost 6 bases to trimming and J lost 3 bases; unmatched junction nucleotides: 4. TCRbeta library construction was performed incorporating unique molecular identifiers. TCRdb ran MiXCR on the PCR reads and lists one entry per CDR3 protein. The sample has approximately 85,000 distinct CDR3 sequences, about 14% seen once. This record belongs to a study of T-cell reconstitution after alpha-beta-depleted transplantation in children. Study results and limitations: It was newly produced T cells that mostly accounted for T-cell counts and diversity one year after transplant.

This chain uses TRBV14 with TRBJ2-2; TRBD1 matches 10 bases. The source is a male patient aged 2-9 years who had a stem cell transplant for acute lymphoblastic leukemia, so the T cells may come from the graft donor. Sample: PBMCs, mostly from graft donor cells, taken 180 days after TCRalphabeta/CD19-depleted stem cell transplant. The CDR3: CASRRGTGDTGELFF. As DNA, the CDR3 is TGTGCCAGCAGAAGGGGGACAGGGGACACCGGGGAGCTGTTTTTT.